The 30 T cell receptor beta chains in this list originate from one sample, sequenced in a study of T cell responses to AZD1222 COVID-19 vaccine. Sequenced by immunoSEQ multiplex PCR; TCRdb stores in-frame clones only, minus some. The profile covers 150,000 or so clones, with 75% to 95% appearing a single time and roughly 2.9% taken by the ten largest. This sample comprised peripheral blood, obtained on day 0 of MenACWY control vaccination. These receptors were taken from an adult in good health.

The chain carries TRBV7-8 and TRBJ2-5, with D tentatively TRBD2 (5 bases). The CDR3 is 13 residues long. From germline, CDR1 is SGHVS and CDR2 FQNEAQ. V lost 7 bases and J lost 7, with 16 bases in between. CDR3 amino acids: CASTQTRAGTQYF. The CDR3 nucleotides are TGTGCCAGCACCCAAACTAGGGCGGGGACCCAGTACTTC.

The chain carries TRBV7-9 and TRBJ2-1, with TRBD2 as a possible D gene (6 bases). The CDR3 spans 16 residues. V lost 6 bases to trimming and J lost 9 bases, with 24 bases between them. Germline V lookup: CDR1 SEHNR, CDR2 FQNEAQ (reference sequence). CDR3 protein: CASRPTQDIWGGEQFF. DNA of the CDR3: TGTGCCAGCAGACCAACCCAGGACATATGGGGAGGTGAGCAGTTCTTC.

The chain links TRBV19 to TRBJ1-5, with a weak D call TRBD1 (6 bases). Trimming cost V 3 bases and J 0 bases, with 12 bases left between them. This CDR3 spans 16 amino acids. Germline CDR1 is LNHDA and CDR2 is SQIVND (reference sequence). The CDR3 sequence is CASSIQGTFSNQPQHF. CDR3 in DNA: TGTGCCAGTAGTATTCAAGGGACATTTAGCAATCAGCCCCAGCATTTT.

This chain connects TRBV9 to TRBJ1-1; D gene uncertain. The germline V gene encodes CDR1 SGDLS and CDR2 YYNGEE. This CDR3 region has 15 residues. Trimming shortened V by 4 bases and J by 4 bases, and 17 bases separated the two germline ends. CDR3 region: CASSPREGSGTEAFF. The DNA for the CDR3 is TGTGCCAGCAGCCCTAGAGAGGGTTCTGGCACTGAAGCTTTCTTT.

The genes are TRBV4-2 and TRBJ1-2; a weak D match, TRBD1 (6 bases). This CDR3 has 15 amino acids. From germline, CDR1 is LGHNA and CDR2 YNFKEQ. The V end lost 0 bases, the J end lost 5 bases, and 13 bases lay between the germline ends. For the CDR3, the DNA is TGTGCCAGCAGCCAAGAGGGGGGGCAGGGGTATGGCTACACCTTC. Encoded protein: CASSQEGGQGYGYTF.

This clone was detected only a few times. This chain connects TRBV28 to TRBJ1-6, with a tentative D call TRBD1 (6 bases). The CDR3 length is 15 residues. CDR1 and CDR2 from the germline V gene are MDHEN and SYDVKM. Between the trimmed V and J ends, which lost 7 bases and 7 bases, there was a span of 17 bases. CDR3 sequence reads: CASMGGGRGNSPLHF. As DNA, the CDR3 is TGTGCCAGCATGGGGGGGGGCAGAGGGAATTCACCCCTCCACTTT. Full variable domain (rest looked up from reference TRBV28 and TRBJ1-6): DVKVTQSSRYLVKRTGEKVFLECVQDMDHENMFWYRQDPGLGLRLIYFSYDVKMKEKGDIPEGYSVSREKKERFSLILESASTNQTSMYLCASMGGGRGNSPLHFGNGTRLTVT.

The chain recombines TRBV6-2 or TRBV6-3 with TRBJ2-7; 7 bases align to TRBD1. Germline V lookup: CDR1 MNHEY, CDR2 SVGEGT. This CDR3 is built from 18 residues. V shed 0 bases and J 2 bases; nucleotides not matched to a gene: 13. The CDR3 sequence: CASSYSSVEWTGPYEQYF. The CDR3, as DNA: TGTGCCAGCAGTTACTCGTCGGTCGAATGGACAGGCCCCTACGAGCAGTACTTC.

J is TRBJ1-2 and V is TRBV10-2, with D possibly matching TRBD1 (6 bases). Trimming took 3 bases from V and 8 from J, leaving 13 bases between them. CDR3 length: 13 amino acids. Germline V lookup: CDR1 WSHSY, CDR2 SAAADI. The CDR3 spells CASSDNRAEGYTF. In DNA form, the CDR3 reads TGCGCCAGCAGTGATAACAGGGCTGAGGGCTACACCTTC.

A few counts support this clone. V and J are TRBV11-2 and TRBJ2-3, with 8 bases matching TRBD2. Germline CDR1 SGHAT, CDR2 FQNNGV. The V gene end was trimmed by 1 base and the J gene end by 3 bases; junction bases not matched to a gene: 9. The CDR3 extends over 17 amino acids. CDR3 residues: CASSLVSGLGKTDTQYF. The DNA for the CDR3 is TGTGCCAGCAGCTTAGTCTCGGGACTAGGTAAAACAGATACGCAGTATTTT. Based on the CDR3 plus reference TRBV11-2 and TRBJ2-3, the full variable domain is EAGVAQSPRYKIIEKRQSVAFWCNPISGHATLYWYQQILGQGPKLLIQFQNNGVVDDSQLPKDRFSAERLKGVDSTLKIQPAKLEDSAVYLCASSLVSGLGKTDTQYFGPGTRLTVL.

This chain joins TRBV5-1 and TRBJ1-4, with D uncertain. Trimming removed 0 bases at V and 5 bases at J, with 20 bases between. This CDR3 has 18 residues. Germline-derived CDR1 and CDR2 are SGHRS and YFSETQ. The CDR3 here is CASSLGAAGVGRNEKLFF. In DNA, the CDR3 is TGCGCCAGCAGCTTGGGGGCGGCCGGGGTAGGGAGGAATGAAAAACTGTTTTTT.

This chain joins TRBV4-2 and TRBJ1-2, with unresolved D. Germline CDR1 and CDR2: LGHNA and YNFKEQ. Trimming removed 0 bases at V and 8 bases at J, with 13 bases between. The CDR3 consists of 14 residues. CDR3 sequence (DNA): TGTGCCAGCAGCCAAGATGGGAACTCTCTGGGCTACACCTTC. Protein sequence: CASSQDGNSLGYTF.

The CDR3 DNA reads TGTGCCTGGAGAGTTTGGGGGACAGGGGCTAGCGAGCAGTACTTC. Protein product: CAWRVWGTGASEQYF. The chain recombines TRBV30 with TRBJ2-7, with 10 bases lining up with TRBD1. Germline-derived CDR1 and CDR2 are GTSNPN and SVGIG (reference sequence). The CDR3 totals 15 residues. The V gene end was trimmed by 3 bases and the J gene end by 6 bases; junction bases not matched to a gene: 11.

The chain employs TRBV10-3 and TRBJ1-3; 7 bases line up with TRBD1. The CDR3 is 16 residues long. Germline CDR1 reads ENHRY; CDR2 reads SYGVKD. V lost 0 bases, J lost 8 bases, and 10 bases stayed unmatched. CDR3 loop: CAISESRTGARHTIYF. CDR3 in DNA: TGTGCCATCAGTGAGTCGAGAACAGGGGCCCGTCACACCATATATTTT.

V and J are TRBV6-5 and TRBJ1-2; D unresolved. Germline V gives CDR1 MNHEY, CDR2 SVGAGI. Deletions cut 6 bases from V and 8 bases from J, with 19 bases between. The CDR3 runs to 14 residues. CDR3: CASRPPGGGQGYTF. The CDR3 nucleotides are TGTGCCAGCAGACCTCCTGGAGGAGGTCAAGGCTACACCTTC.

This chain joins TRBV19 and TRBJ1-3; a weak D match, TRBD1 (6 bases). CDR3 length equals 12 residues. From germline, CDR1 is LNHDA and CDR2 SQIVND (reference sequence). V gave up 8 bases and J gave up 5 bases, with 10 bases separating them. As DNA, the CDR3 is TGTGCCAGTGGGGGACACCGAAACACCATATATTTT. Amino acids: CASGGHRNTIYF.

The chain has TRBV2 and TRBJ1-1; no clear D. The CDR3 extends over 15 amino acids. Trimming cost V 6 bases and J 5 bases, with 19 bases left between them. Looked up from germline, CDR1 is SNHLY and CDR2 is FYNNEI. The CDR3 DNA sequence: TGTGCCAGCAGGGTAGAGGCCCGGTCGACGACTGAAGCTTTCTTT. Translating gives CASRVEARSTTEAFF.

CDR3 nucleotide sequence: TGTGCCAGCAGTTCGTGGGCAGGGGATATTTACGAGCAGTACTTC. This gives the protein CASSSWAGDIYEQYF. The rearrangement uses TRBV5-6 and TRBJ2-7, with TRBD1 as a possible D gene (6 bases). The germline V gene encodes CDR1 SGHDT and CDR2 YYEEEE. The CDR3 sequence is 15 residues long. V was pared by 5 bases and J by 4 bases, with 19 bases between.

This chain links TRBV10-3 with TRBJ1-5; no clear D gene. The CDR3 is 13 amino acids. V gave up 2 bases and J gave up 5 bases, with 7 bases separating them. CDR1 and CDR2 (germline): ENHRY, SYGVKD. Written as DNA, the CDR3 is TGTGCCATCAGTGAGGTGGACTATCAGCCCCAGCATTTT. Its protein product is CAISEVDYQPQHF.

This clone has just one count. The chain is built from TRBV6-1 and TRBJ1-1, with D possibly matching TRBD1 (5 bases). The germline V gene encodes CDR1 MNHNS and CDR2 SASEGT. Trimming shortened V by 1 base and J by 4 bases, and 7 bases separated the two germline ends. The CDR3 consists of 13 residues. This CDR3 is CASSEVRGTEAFF. The CDR3 bases are TGTGCCAGCAGTGAAGTAAGGGGCACTGAAGCTTTCTTT.

The CDR3: CASSLGTPAGTEAFF. CDR3 in DNA: TGTGCCAGCAGCTTAGGGACACCGGCGGGGACTGAAGCTTTCTTT. The chain joins TRBV7-9 to TRBJ1-1; D is perhaps TRBD1 (5 bases). Trimming took 1 base from V and 5 from J, leaving 14 bases between them. This CDR3 spans 15 amino acids. Germline V gene data show CDR1 as SEHNR and CDR2 as FQNEAQ (reference sequence). Filled out from reference TRBV7-9 and TRBJ1-1, the complete variable domain reads DTGVSQNPRHKITKRGQNVTFRCDPISEHNRLYWYRQTLGQGPEFLTYFQNEAQLEKSRLLSDRFSAERPKGSFSTLEIQRTEQGDSAMYLCASSLGTPAGTEAFFGQGTRLTVV.

The gene calls are TRBV30 and TRBJ2-5, with 9 bases matching TRBD1. Germline V lookup: CDR1 GTSNPN, CDR2 SVGIG (reference sequence). The CDR3 has 14 amino acids. V trimming: 0 bases; J trimming: 4 bases; junction bases outside the gene matches: 3. The CDR3 is CAWSVTGGPETQYF. CDR3 coding DNA: TGTGCCTGGAGTGTAACAGGGGGCCCAGAGACCCAGTACTTC.

The V gene is TRBV6-5, the J gene TRBJ1-4; possible D gene TRBD1, 5 bases. Looked up from germline, CDR1 is MNHEY and CDR2 is SVGAGI. The V gene lost 4 bases and the J gene lost 5 bases, with 14 bases spanning the gap. The CDR3 sequence is 15 residues long. The CDR3 DNA sequence: TGTGCCAGCAGTTTCGAGGGGACGCCAAATGAAAAACTGTTTTTT. Protein sequence: CASSFEGTPNEKLFF.

The chain carries TRBV19 and TRBJ2-7; TRBD2 matches 11 bases. The V segment lost 6 bases and the J segment 4 bases; nucleotides outside the gene matches: 5. The CDR3 has 14 residues. Germline CDR1 is LNHDA and CDR2 is SQIVND (reference sequence). The CDR3 DNA is TGTGCCAGTAGCGGACTAGCGGGTAAATACGAGCAGTACTTC. Its translation is CASSGLAGKYEQYF.

The V call is TRBV6-2 or TRBV6-3, the J call TRBJ2-4; 9 bases align to TRBD2. The CDR3 is 15 amino acids. The germline V gene has CDR1 MNHEY and CDR2 SVGEGT. Trimming at V came to 2 bases and at J to 6 bases, leaving 5 bases not matched to a gene. The CDR3 loop is CASSYGGGAGNIQYF. Here the CDR3 DNA reads TGTGCCAGCAGTTACGGCGGGGGGGCCGGAAACATTCAGTACTTC.

The rearrangement uses TRBV7-8 and TRBJ2-7; the D gene could be TRBD1 or TRBD2 (5 bases each). Trimming removed 5 bases at V and 6 bases at J, with 14 bases between. Per the germline V gene, CDR1 is SGHVS and CDR2 is FQNEAQ. This CDR3 is 13 amino acids long. CDR3 sequence (DNA): TGTGCCAGCAGCACCCGACGTGGGGGCGAGCAGTACTTC. This encodes CASSTRRGGEQYF.

The chain couples TRBV19 to TRBJ1-1; perhaps TRBD1 as D (5 bases). The CDR3 runs to 13 residues. The germline CDR1 and CDR2 sequences are LNHDA and SQIVND (reference sequence). Trimming stripped 10 bases from V and 4 bases from J, with 16 bases between. Written as DNA, the CDR3 is TGTGCCACCGGGGGGAGTTCTGTCACTGAAGCTTTCTTT. As protein: CATGGSSVTEAFF.

The rearrangement links TRBV6-4 to TRBJ1-1; D is unclear. Germline CDR1 reads MRHNA; CDR2 reads SNTAGT. Trimming removed 1 base from V and 1 base from J, with 4 bases in between. CDR3 length: 13 amino acids. The CDR3 loop reads CASSDFENTEAFF. For the CDR3, the DNA is TGTGCCAGCAGTGACTTTGAGAACACTGAAGCTTTCTTT.

A few counts support this clone. The genes are TRBV28 and TRBJ1-6, with D uncertain. The germline gives CDR1 MDHEN, CDR2 SYDVKM. Trimming stripped 1 base from V and 12 bases from J, with 7 bases between. The CDR3 is 12 amino acids. Here the CDR3 reads CASSLFPRPLHF. For the CDR3, the DNA is TGTGCCAGCAGTTTATTTCCCCGACCCCTCCACTTT.

The V call is TRBV5-4, the J call TRBJ1-2, with TRBD1 matching 8 bases. There are 13 residues in the CDR3. V was clipped by 4 bases and J by 7 bases; unmatched bases: 6. Germline V lookup: CDR1 SGHNT, CDR2 YYREEE (reference sequence). The CDR3 DNA sequence: TGTGCCAGCAGCCGCGGACAGGGCCTTGGCTACACCTTC. Translating gives CASSRGQGLGYTF.

The chain couples TRBV6-5 to TRBJ1-4; perhaps TRBD1 as D (5 bases). The V end was cut by 0 bases, the J end by 5 bases, with 10 bases between. Germline CDR1 and CDR2: MNHEY and SVGAGI. The CDR3 is 15 residues long. The CDR3 coding sequence is TGTGCCAGCAGTTACTCGAAGGGACCAAATGAAAAACTGTTTTTT. Translated: CASSYSKGPNEKLFF.